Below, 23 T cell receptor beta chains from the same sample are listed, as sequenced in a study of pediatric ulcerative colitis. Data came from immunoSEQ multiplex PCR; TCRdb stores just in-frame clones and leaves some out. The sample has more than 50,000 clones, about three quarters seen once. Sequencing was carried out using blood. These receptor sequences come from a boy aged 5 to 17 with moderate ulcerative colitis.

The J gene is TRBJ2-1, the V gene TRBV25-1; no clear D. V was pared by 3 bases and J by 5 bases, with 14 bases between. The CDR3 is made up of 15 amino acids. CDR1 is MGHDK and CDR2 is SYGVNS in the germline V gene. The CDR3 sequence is CASSESRMGNNEQFF. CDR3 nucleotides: TGTGCCAGCAGTGAGAGTAGGATGGGGAACAATGAGCAGTTCTTC.

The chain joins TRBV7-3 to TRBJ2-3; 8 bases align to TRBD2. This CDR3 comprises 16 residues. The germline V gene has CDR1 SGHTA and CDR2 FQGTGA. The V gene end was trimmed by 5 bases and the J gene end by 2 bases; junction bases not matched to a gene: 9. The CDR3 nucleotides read TGTGCCAGCAGCCGCCTTAGCGGGGCTTTCACAGATACGCAGTATTTT. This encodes CASSRLSGAFTDTQYF.

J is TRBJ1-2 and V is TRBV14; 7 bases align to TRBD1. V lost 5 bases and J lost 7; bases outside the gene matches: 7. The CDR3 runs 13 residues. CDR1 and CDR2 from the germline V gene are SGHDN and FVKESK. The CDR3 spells CASSYGTARGYTF. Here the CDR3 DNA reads TGTGCCAGCAGCTACGGGACAGCGCGTGGCTACACCTTC.

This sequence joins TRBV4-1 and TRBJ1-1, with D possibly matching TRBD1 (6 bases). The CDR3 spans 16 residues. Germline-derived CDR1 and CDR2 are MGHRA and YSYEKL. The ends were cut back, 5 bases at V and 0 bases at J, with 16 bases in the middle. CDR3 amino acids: CASSRGRAGMNTEAFF. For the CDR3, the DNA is TGCGCCAGCAGCAGGGGGAGGGCGGGGATGAACACTGAAGCTTTCTTT.

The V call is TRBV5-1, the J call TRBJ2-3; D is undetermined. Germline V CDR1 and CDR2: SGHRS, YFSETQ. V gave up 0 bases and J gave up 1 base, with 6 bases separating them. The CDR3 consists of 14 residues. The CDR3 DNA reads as TGCGCCAGCAGCTTGGGGCAGCGCACAGATACGCAGTATTTT. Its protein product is CASSLGQRTDTQYF.

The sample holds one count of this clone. In DNA form, the CDR3 reads TGTGCCAGCAGCTTCGGGGACAGGGCCTCTGGAAACACCATATATTTT. Its protein product is CASSFGDRASGNTIYF. The gene calls are TRBV5-4 and TRBJ1-3; TRBD1 aligns across 9 bases. Germline lookup yields CDR1 SGHNT and CDR2 YYREEE (reference sequence). With 2 bases clipped from V and 0 bases from J, the junction kept 3 bases outside the gene matches. This CDR3 comprises 16 residues.

The CDR3 protein is CSVEETDSLMRTDTQYF. In nucleotides, the CDR3 is TGCAGCGTTGAAGAAACGGACTCCCTAATGCGCACAGATACGCAGTATTTT. V usage is TRBV29-1 and J usage is TRBJ2-3; TRBD2 is a possible D gene (5 bases). Germline V gene sequence: CDR1 SQVTM, CDR2 ANQGSEA. CDR3 length: 17 residues. Between the trimmed V and J ends, which lost 0 bases and 1 base, there was a span of 17 bases.

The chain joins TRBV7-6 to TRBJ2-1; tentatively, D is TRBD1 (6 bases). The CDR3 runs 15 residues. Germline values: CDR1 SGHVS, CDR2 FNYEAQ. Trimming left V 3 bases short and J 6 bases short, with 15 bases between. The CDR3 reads CASSFQGTLGNEQFF. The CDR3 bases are TGTGCCAGCAGCTTCCAGGGGACCCTTGGCAATGAGCAGTTCTTC.

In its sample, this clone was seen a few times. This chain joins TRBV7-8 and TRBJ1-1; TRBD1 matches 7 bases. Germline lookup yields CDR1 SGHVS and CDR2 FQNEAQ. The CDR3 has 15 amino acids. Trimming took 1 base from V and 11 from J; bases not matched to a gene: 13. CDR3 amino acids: CASSLGTKQGWSAFF. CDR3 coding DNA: TGTGCCAGCAGCTTAGGAACTAAACAGGGGTGGTCGGCTTTCTTT.

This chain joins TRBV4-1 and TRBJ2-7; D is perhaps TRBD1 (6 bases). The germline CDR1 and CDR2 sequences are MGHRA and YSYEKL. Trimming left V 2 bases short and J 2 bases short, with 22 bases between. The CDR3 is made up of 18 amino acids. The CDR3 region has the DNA TGCGCCAGCAGCCAATCTCCTCAGTTGGGGGCGATCCCCTACGAGCAGTACTTC. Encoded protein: CASSQSPQLGAIPYEQYF.

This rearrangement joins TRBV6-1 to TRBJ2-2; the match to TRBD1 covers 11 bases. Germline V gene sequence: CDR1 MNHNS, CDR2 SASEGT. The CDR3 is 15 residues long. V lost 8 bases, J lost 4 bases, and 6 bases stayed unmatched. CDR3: CASQDRGRVTGELFF. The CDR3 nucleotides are TGTGCCAGCCAGGACAGGGGGCGCGTCACCGGGGAGCTGTTTTTT.

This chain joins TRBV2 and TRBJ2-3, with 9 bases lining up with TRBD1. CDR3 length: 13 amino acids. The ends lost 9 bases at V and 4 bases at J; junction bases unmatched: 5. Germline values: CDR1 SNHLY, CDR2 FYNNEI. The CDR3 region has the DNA TGTGCCAGGGACAGGGGAGGGGCAGATACGCAGTATTTT. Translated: CARDRGGADTQYF.

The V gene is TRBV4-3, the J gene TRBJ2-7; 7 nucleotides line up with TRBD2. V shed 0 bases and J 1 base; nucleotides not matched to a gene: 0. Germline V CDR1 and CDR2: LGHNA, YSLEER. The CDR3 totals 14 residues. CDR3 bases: TGCGCCAGCAGCCAAGAGGGGGGGTCCTACGAGCAGTACTTC. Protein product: CASSQEGGSYEQYF.

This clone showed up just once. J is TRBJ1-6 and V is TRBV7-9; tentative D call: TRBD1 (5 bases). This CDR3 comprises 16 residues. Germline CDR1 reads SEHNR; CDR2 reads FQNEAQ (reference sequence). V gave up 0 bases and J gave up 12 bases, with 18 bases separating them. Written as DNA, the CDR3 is TGTGCCAGCAGCTTAGCAGTAGGGACGGAGGTGGGACCCCTCCACTTT. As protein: CASSLAVGTEVGPLHF.

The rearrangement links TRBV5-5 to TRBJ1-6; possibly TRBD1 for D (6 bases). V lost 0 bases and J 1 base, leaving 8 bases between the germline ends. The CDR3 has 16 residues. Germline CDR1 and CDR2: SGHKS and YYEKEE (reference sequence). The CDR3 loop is CASSLVGGSYNSPLHF. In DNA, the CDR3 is TGTGCCAGCAGCTTGGTAGGGGGGTCCTATAATTCACCCCTCCACTTT.

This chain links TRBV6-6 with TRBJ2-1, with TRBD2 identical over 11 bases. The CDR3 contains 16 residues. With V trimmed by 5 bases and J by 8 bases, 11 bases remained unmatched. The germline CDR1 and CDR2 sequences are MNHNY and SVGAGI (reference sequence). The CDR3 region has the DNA TGTGCCAGCAGTGTCCCTTCTAGCGGGAGGAAAGATGAGCAGTTCTTC. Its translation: CASSVPSSGRKDEQFF.

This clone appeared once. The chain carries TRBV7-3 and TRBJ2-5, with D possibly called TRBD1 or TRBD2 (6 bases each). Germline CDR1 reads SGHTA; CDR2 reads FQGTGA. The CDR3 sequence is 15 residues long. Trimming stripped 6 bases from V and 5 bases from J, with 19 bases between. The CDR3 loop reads CASSSGAGGGETQYF. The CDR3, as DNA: TGTGCCAGCAGTTCCGGGGCCGGGGGCGGTGAGACCCAGTACTTC.

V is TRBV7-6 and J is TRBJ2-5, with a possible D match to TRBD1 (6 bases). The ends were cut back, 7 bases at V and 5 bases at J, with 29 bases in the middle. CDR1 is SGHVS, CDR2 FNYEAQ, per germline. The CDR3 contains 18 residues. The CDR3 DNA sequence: TGTGCCAGCAACCTATTCATAGGAGGCGACAGGTTGGGGGAGACCCAGTACTTC. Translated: CASNLFIGGDRLGETQYF.

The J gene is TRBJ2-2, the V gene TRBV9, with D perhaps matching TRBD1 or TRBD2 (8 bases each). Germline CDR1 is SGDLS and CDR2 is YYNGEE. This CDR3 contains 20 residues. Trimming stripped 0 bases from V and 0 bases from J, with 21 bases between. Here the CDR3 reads CASSVERGTGYFANTGELFF. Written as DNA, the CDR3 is TGTGCCAGCAGCGTAGAGCGGGGGACAGGATATTTCGCGAACACCGGGGAGCTGTTTTTT.

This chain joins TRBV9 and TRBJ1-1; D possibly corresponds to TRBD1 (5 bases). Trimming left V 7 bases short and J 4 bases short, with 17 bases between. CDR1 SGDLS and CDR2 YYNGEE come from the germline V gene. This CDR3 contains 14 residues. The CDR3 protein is CASSPVGGSTEAFF. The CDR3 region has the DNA TGTGCCAGCTCCCCAGTCGGGGGTAGCACTGAAGCTTTCTTT.

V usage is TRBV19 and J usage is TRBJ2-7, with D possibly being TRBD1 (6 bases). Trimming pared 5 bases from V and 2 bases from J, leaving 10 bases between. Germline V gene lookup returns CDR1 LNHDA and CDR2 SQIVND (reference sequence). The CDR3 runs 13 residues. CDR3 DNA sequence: TGTGCCAGTAGTCAGGGGCCGGCCTACGAGCAGTACTTC. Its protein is CASSQGPAYEQYF.

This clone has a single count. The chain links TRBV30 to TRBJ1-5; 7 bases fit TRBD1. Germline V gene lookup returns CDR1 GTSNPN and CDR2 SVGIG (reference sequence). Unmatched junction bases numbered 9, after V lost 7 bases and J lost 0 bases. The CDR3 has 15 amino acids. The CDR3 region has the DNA TGTGCCTTTTCTAAGGGGGCGAATAGCAATCAGCCCCAGCATTTT. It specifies CAFSKGANSNQPQHF.

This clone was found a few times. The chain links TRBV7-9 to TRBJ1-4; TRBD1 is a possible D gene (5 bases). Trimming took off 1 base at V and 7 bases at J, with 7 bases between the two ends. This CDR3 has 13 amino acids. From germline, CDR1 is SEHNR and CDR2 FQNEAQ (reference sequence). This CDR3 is CASSLVDSEKLFF. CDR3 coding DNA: TGTGCCAGCAGCTTAGTCGACAGTGAAAAACTGTTTTTT.